The clone carrying this TCR beta chain was seen many times. The target antigen is unknown. The CDR3 runs to 13 residues. Germline values: CDR1 MDHEN, CDR2 SYDVKM. Between the trimmed V and J ends, which lost 10 bases and 3 bases, there was a span of 16 bases. As to time point: persistent/refractory GD, antithyroid drugs over 5 years with positive TRAb. PBMCs were the source of the RNA used for TCR sequencing. The record originates from a study of regulatory T cells in long-lasting Graves disease. The overall study: A definition of persistent Graves' disease required over 5 years of antithyroid drugs plus positive TSH receptor antibodies.

Arm-PCR with iRepertoire HTBI primers amplified the CDR3 regions for these TCR beta libraries. TCRdb redid the calling of the multiplex PCR reads with MiXCR, one entry per CDR3 protein. The table has around 510,000 distinct CDR3 sequences, around 20% seen once. Study outcomes and limitations: Favoring TRBV28, TRBJ1-2 and TRBJ2-5 was a feature seen in persistent disease.

The receptor was derived from a female donor with Graves disease. Material: peripheral blood mononuclear cells (PBMCs), obtained when the disease was refractory, from a patient treated with antithyroid drugs. The gene calls are TRBV28 and TRBJ2-7; D might be TRBD2 (6 bases). Here the CDR3 DNA reads TGTGCCACCTGGGACTTTCCGAACTACGAGCAGTACTTC. Translating it yields CATWDFPNYEQYF.